This TCR beta chain appears in the sequencing data of a study of blood T cell repertoires in COVID-19. Study-wide context: Sites in the United States, Italy and Spain provided acute and convalescent COVID-19 samples. The analysed material was cDNA or gDNA that came from T cells, B-cell-depleted T cells, or PBMCs.

Under the authors' procedure: For nucleated cells, counts were estimated from reference gene primer amplification. Profiling relied on immunoSEQ multiplex PCR, and the TCRdb table lists in-frame clones only, not all of them. V and J calls plus clone size are reproduced from that table; the DNA served to infer D and trimming. The sample carries around 93,000 clones, 85% to 90% recorded once. This clone was picked up a small number of times. The germline gives CDR1 MNHNS, CDR2 SASEGT. Trimming took 0 bases from V and 9 from J, leaving 12 bases between them. The CDR3 extends over 15 amino acids. The TCR originated in a human donor in a cohort sampled during active COVID-19. Specimen: peripheral blood. V gene TRBV6-1 combines with J gene TRBJ1-6; no firm D call. CDR3 sequence (DNA): TGTGCCAGCAGTGAAGCGCCGGTTTACGGTTCACCCCTCCACTTT. Translation gives CASSEAPVYGSPLHF.